One sample yielded the 21 T cell receptor beta chains listed below, sequenced in a study of T-cell memory formation after mild COVID-19. TCRdb re-derived calls from the 5' RACE reads in MiXCR, one entry per CDR3 protein. Seen here are 450,000 to 650,000 distinct CDR3 sequences, less than 25% observed once, and the top ten hold approximately 8.4%. The sample taken for sequencing was PBMCs or a T cell subset sorted from them (not recorded which). These receptors were taken from an adult woman who had mild COVID-19 (a few samples of this study predate the infection). Cell type and time point are not known.

This clonotype was picked up many times. The chain recombines TRBV12-3 or TRBV12-4 with TRBJ2-4; the match to TRBD2 covers 8 bases. The V gene end was trimmed by 8 bases and the J gene end by 9 bases; junction bases not matched to a gene: 15. The CDR3 contains 15 residues. For the CDR3, the DNA is TGTGCCAGCCGGCCAGCGGGGGCCGTAAGGGGCATTCAGTACTTC. Its translation is CASRPAGAVRGIQYF.

The rearrangement uses TRBV9 and TRBJ2-3; D not resolved. The CDR3 totals 13 residues. The germline V gene has CDR1 SGDLS and CDR2 YYNGEE. The V and J ends lost 0 bases and 5 bases respectively, with 7 bases between them. CDR3 nucleotide sequence: TGTGCCAGCAGCGTAGCGGCCTTAGATACGCAGTATTTT. This translates into CASSVAALDTQYF.

This clonotype was detected many times. This sequence joins TRBV12-3 or TRBV12-4 and TRBJ2-1; TRBD1 might be the D (6 bases). The CDR3 covers 13 residues. The V end lost 6 bases, the J end lost 4 bases, and 10 bases lay between the germline ends. The CDR3 nucleotides are TGTGCCAGCAGGGTACAGGGTTACAATGAGCAGTTCTTC. This codes for CASRVQGYNEQFF.

This clonotype was counted at least ten times. The rearrangement uses TRBV7-3 and TRBJ2-1; TRBD1 aligns across 8 bases. CDR1 and CDR2 (germline): SGHTA, FQGTGA. The CDR3 extends over 15 amino acids. V lost 4 bases to trimming and J lost 9 bases; unmatched junction nucleotides: 11. CDR3 nucleotide sequence: TGTGCCAGCAGCTCCAGGACAGGGTACCTCAGTGAGCAGTTCTTC. Protein product: CASSSRTGYLSEQFF.

The rearrangement joins TRBV4-1 to TRBJ2-3; D gene ambiguous. V lost 0 bases, J lost 7 bases, and 11 bases lay in between. The CDR3 length is 14 residues. Per germline, CDR1 MGHRA and CDR2 YSYEKL. CDR3 in DNA: TGCGCCAGCAGCCAAGATTGGAGCATCCATACGCAGTATTTT. Its protein is CASSQDWSIHTQYF.

CDR3 residues: CASSPQTNMGTEAFF. DNA of the CDR3: TGTGCCAGCAGCCCTCAGACAAACATGGGCACTGAAGCTTTCTTT. The chain is built from TRBV3-1 and TRBJ1-1; no clear D. The CDR3 covers 15 residues. With 4 bases removed from V and 4 bases from J, the gap between germline ends came to 16 bases. Germline assignment: CDR1 LGHDT and CDR2 YNNKEL (reference sequence).

This clonotype came up a few times. J is TRBJ2-5 and V is TRBV14, with D possibly matching TRBD1 (6 bases). The CDR3 covers 18 residues. V was shortened by 0 bases and J by 2 bases, with 19 bases between the two germline ends. Germline assignment: CDR1 SGHDN and CDR2 FVKESK. The CDR3 DNA sequence: TGTGCCAGCAGCCAAGAGGCCTGGGACACGGAGCCACAAGAGACCCAGTACTTC. Its translation: CASSQEAWDTEPQETQYF.

J is TRBJ2-1 and V is TRBV29-1; tentative D call: TRBD2 (5 bases). Trimming removed 7 bases at V and 5 bases at J, with 15 bases between. Germline V gene sequence: CDR1 SQVTM, CDR2 ANQGSEA. The length of the CDR3 is 13 residues. The CDR3, as DNA: TGCAGCGGACTGGAACTAGTGGACAATGAGCAGTTCTTC. It translates to CSGLELVDNEQFF.

This clonotype came up a few times. The rearrangement links TRBV5-1 to TRBJ1-1, with D possibly matching TRBD1 (5 bases). The CDR3 covers 14 residues. Germline V CDR1 and CDR2: SGHRS, YFSETQ. V gave up 0 bases and J gave up 1 base, with 7 bases separating them. CDR3 sequence reads: CASSLVDTNTEAFF. In DNA, the CDR3 is TGCGCCAGCAGCTTGGTGGACACGAACACTGAAGCTTTCTTT.

There are a few counts of this clonotype. The rearrangement uses TRBV6-6 and TRBJ1-2; a weak D match, TRBD1 (5 bases). The germline V and J ends were trimmed by 2 bases and 8 bases, with 21 bases remaining between them. The CDR3 totals 16 residues. CDR1 and CDR2 from the germline V gene are MNHNY and SVGAGI (reference sequence). This CDR3 is CASSYPWTKRARGYTF. Written as DNA, the CDR3 is TGTGCCAGCAGTTACCCTTGGACAAAACGGGCGAGAGGCTACACCTTC.

Comments on this clonotype: One base away lies a much larger clone, so this may be a sequencing read error. This sequence joins TRBV2 and TRBJ1-1; no clear D gene. CDR1 SNHLY and CDR2 FYNNEI come from the germline V gene. The CDR3 length is 14 residues. Between the trimmed V and J ends, which lost 7 bases and 0 bases, there was a span of 12 bases. DNA of the CDR3: TGTGCCAGCATTCCGGGAAAGATGAACACTGAAGCTTTCTTT. Translation: CASIPGKMNTEAFF.

V gene TRBV3-1 combines with J gene TRBJ2-1; D is uncertain. The CDR3 covers 12 residues. Germline V gene lookup returns CDR1 LGHDT and CDR2 YNNKEL (reference sequence). Trimming cost V 5 bases and J 10 bases, with 12 bases left between them. CDR3 in DNA: TGTGCCAGCAGCTTCCTGGGCCGGGAGCAGTTCTTC. This encodes CASSFLGREQFF.

The sample holds a few counts of this clonotype. The gene calls are TRBV7-8 and TRBJ2-3; tentatively, D is TRBD2 (5 bases). Per germline, CDR1 SGHVS and CDR2 FQNEAQ. The CDR3 consists of 19 residues. The V end was cut by 0 bases, the J end by 1 base, with 20 bases between. The CDR3 loop reads CASSLARFGGRRGTDTQYF. The CDR3 DNA is TGTGCCAGCAGCTTAGCGCGCTTTGGCGGGCGGCGGGGCACAGATACGCAGTATTTT.

The chain employs TRBV11-3 and TRBJ2-7; D is possibly TRBD2 (6 bases). This CDR3 contains 14 residues. V lost 6 bases, J lost 4 bases, and 16 bases lay in between. Germline V gene sequence: CDR1 SGHNT, CDR2 YENEEA. CDR3 DNA: TGTGCCAGCAGGAGAGGAGGGGATGCTTACGAGCAGTACTTC. Its protein is CASRRGGDAYEQYF.

This sequence joins TRBV7-3 and TRBJ2-3; 9 positions agree with TRBD2. Unmatched junction bases numbered 6, after V lost 5 bases and J lost 6 bases. CDR1 is SGHTA and CDR2 is FQGTGA in the germline V gene. The CDR3 spans 14 residues. CDR3 coding DNA: TGTGCCAGCAGCGATAGCGGGGGAGTGGATACGCAGTATTTT. Residues: CASSDSGGVDTQYF. Full variable domain (rest looked up from reference TRBV7-3 and TRBJ2-3): GAGVSQTPSNKVTEKGKYVELRCDPISGHTALYWYRQSLGQGPEFLIYFQGTGAADDSGLPNDRFFAVRPEGSVSTLKIQRTERGDSAVYLCASSDSGGVDTQYFGPGTRLTVL.

The V gene is TRBV12-3 or TRBV12-4, the J gene TRBJ2-5; D gene uncertain. Trimming shortened V by 5 bases and J by 7 bases, and 14 bases separated the two germline ends. This CDR3 region has 13 residues. The CDR3 DNA reads TGTGCCAGCAGTCCAGACTCCGGTGGGACCCAGTACTTC. Translation: CASSPDSGGTQYF.

V gene TRBV19 combines with J gene TRBJ1-4, with 7 bases aligning to TRBD1. This CDR3 contains 14 residues. Germline CDR1 is LNHDA and CDR2 is SQIVND (reference sequence). J was trimmed by 9 bases and V by 3 bases; bases with no gene match: 7. The chain's CDR3 is CASSIDRVGQKLFF. The CDR3 DNA follows: TGTGCCAGTAGTATCGACAGGGTCGGGCAAAAACTGTTTTTT.

The chain is built from TRBV11-2 and TRBJ2-5; 7 nucleotides match TRBD2. Trimming at V came to 4 bases and at J to 3 bases, leaving 20 bases not matched to a gene. The CDR3 runs 19 residues. CDR1 SGHAT and CDR2 FQNNGV come from the germline V gene. CDR3 sequence reads: CASSSTAGVRVGGKETQYF. In DNA, the CDR3 is TGTGCCAGCAGCTCCACCGCCGGGGTGAGAGTGGGAGGGAAAGAGACCCAGTACTTC.

The V gene is TRBV12-3 or TRBV12-4, the J gene TRBJ1-2; TRBD1 might be the D (5 bases). This CDR3 region has 14 residues. The V gene lost 6 bases and the J gene lost 7 bases, with 18 bases spanning the gap. CDR3 in amino acids: CASRRQRSGSGYTF. CDR3 nucleotide sequence: TGTGCCAGCAGGCGACAGCGTTCGGGTAGTGGCTACACCTTC.

This clonotype was observed a few times. The chain couples TRBV30 to TRBJ2-1; no clear D. The CDR3 covers 13 residues. Germline V gene data show CDR1 as GTSNPN and CDR2 as SVGIG (reference sequence). The V and J ends lost 0 bases and 6 bases respectively, with 9 bases between them. CDR3 loop: CAWSVNQPNEQFF. CDR3 sequence (DNA): TGTGCCTGGAGTGTAAACCAGCCCAATGAGCAGTTCTTC. The full variable domain, completed using reference TRBV30 and TRBJ2-1, is SQTIHQWPATLVQPVGSPLSLECTVEGTSNPNLYWYRQAAGRGLQLLFYSVGIGQISSEVPQNLSASRPQDRQFILSSKKLLLSDSGFYLCAWSVNQPNEQFFGPGTRLTVL.

The sample holds a few counts of this clonotype. The chain uses TRBV5-1 and TRBJ2-3, with TRBD2 matching over 9 bases. The CDR3 length is 17 residues. Losses at the gene ends were 0 bases for V and 0 bases for J; bases not matched to a gene: 5. The germline gives CDR1 SGHRS, CDR2 YFSETQ. The CDR3 reads CASSLGASGESTDTQYF. The CDR3 region has the DNA TGCGCCAGCAGCTTGGGGGCTAGCGGGGAGAGCACAGATACGCAGTATTTT.